A selection of T cell receptor beta chains follows, all from one sample in a study of cytomegalovirus exposure and HLA in healthy donors. Assay used: immunoSEQ multiplex PCR; TCRdb lists only in-frame clones, some missing. Here the sample spans around 150,000 clones, more than 60% being singletons. The sequencing input was PBMCs. The receptors originated from a woman aged 40 to 55 in good health and CMV-seropositive. Each CDR3 is given with its conserved first and last residue. A D gene is named only where the DNA matches it firmly. Not every row has a clone size; where given, it reads once, few, many or a size class.

d_call	j_call	v_call	clone_size	cdr3_nt	cdr3_aa
TRBD2	TRBJ2-3	TRBV18	once	TGTGCCAGCTCACCTCGCCCGGGGACTAGCGGCACAGATACGCAGTATTTT	CASSPRPGTSGTDTQYF
NA	TRBJ1-5	TRBV5-1	NA	TGCGCCAGCAGCCTTGTACAGGGAAGTTGGCCCCAGCATTTT	CASSLVQGSWPQHF
TRBD2	TRBJ2-1	TRBV7-9	few	TGTGCCAGCAGCTCCCTAGCGGGAAAGCTGGGTGATGAGCAGTTCTTC	CASSSLAGKLGDEQFF
NA	TRBJ1-1	TRBV2	NA	TGTGCCAGCAGTGTAGGGGAGAACACTGAAGCTTTCTTT	CASSVGENTEAFF
TRBD2	TRBJ2-5	TRBV5-1	NA	TGCGCCAGCCGACTAGCGGGAGATGAGACCCAGTACTTC	CASRLAGDETQYF
TRBD1	TRBJ2-4	TRBV19	NA	TGTGCCAGTAGTATGGGACAGGGCAGAAACATTCAGTACTTC	CASSMGQGRNIQYF
NA	TRBJ1-2	TRBV30	NA	TGTGCCTGGAGCCCGGCGGCTAACTATGGCTACACCTTC	CAWSPAANYGYTF
TRBD1	TRBJ2-7	TRBV27	once	TGTGCCAGCAGTTTAAGGGGGACAGCCTACGAGCAGTACTTC	CASSLRGTAYEQYF
NA	TRBJ2-5	TRBV19	NA	TGTGCCAGTTCTCCGTCAGGGGTTAGAGAGACCCAGTACTTC	CASSPSGVRETQYF
NA	TRBJ2-5	TRBV7-6	NA	TGTGCCAGCAGCTTGTCGGGGTTGGGAGAGACCCAGTACTTC	CASSLSGLGETQYF
NA	TRBJ1-2	TRBV5-1	NA	TGCGCCAGCAGCCCGGGGGGAGCTGAAGCTAACTATGGCTACACCTTC	CASSPGGAEANYGYTF
NA	TRBJ1-3	TRBV7-9	NA	TGTGCCAGCAGCTTAACAGGGCCCAGCTCTGGAAACACCATATATTTT	CASSLTGPSSGNTIYF
NA	TRBJ1-2	TRBV29-1	NA	TGCAGCGTCCCGGATGGACTGAACTATGGCTACACCTTC	CSVPDGLNYGYTF
TRBD1	TRBJ2-6	TRBV7-6	few	TGTGCCAGCAGCTTAGCGGGACAGGGGGCTGGGGCCAACGTCCTGACTTTC	CASSLAGQGAGANVLTF
NA	TRBJ2-2	TRBV28	NA	TGTGCCAGCCTCTCTAGCGCCGATGGACACACCGGGGAGCTGTTTTTT	CASLSSADGHTGELFF
NA	TRBJ2-2	TRBV9	few	TGTGCCAGCAGCGTAGTGCCAGGAGGCGGGCGCACCGGGGAGCTGTTTTTT	CASSVVPGGGRTGELFF
NA	TRBJ2-2	TRBV19	NA	TGTGCCAGTAGTGCTTCGAGCGAACTGAACACCGGGGAGCTGTTTTTT	CASSASSELNTGELFF